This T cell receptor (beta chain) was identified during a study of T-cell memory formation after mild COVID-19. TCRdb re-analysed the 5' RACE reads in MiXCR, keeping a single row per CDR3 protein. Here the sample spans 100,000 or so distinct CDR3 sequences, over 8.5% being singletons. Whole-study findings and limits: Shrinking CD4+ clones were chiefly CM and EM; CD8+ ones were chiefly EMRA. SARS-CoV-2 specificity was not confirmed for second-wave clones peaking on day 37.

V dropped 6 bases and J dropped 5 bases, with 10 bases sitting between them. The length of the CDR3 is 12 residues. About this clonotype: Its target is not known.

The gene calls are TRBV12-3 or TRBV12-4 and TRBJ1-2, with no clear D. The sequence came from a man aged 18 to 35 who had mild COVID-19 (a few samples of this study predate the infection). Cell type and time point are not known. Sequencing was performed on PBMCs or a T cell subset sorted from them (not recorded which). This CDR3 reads CASSRAPYGYTF. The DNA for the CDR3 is TGTGCCAGCAGCCGCGCACCGTATGGCTACACCTTC.